This T cell receptor (beta chain) was identified during a study of blood T cells in healthy people across ages (dated by TCRdb to 2013 to 2016). Looking at the study overall: Template switching captured roughly one uniquely barcoded TCR beta cDNA molecule per two T cells in model experiments. To avoid experimental bias, donors of different ages were distributed randomly across sequencing lanes. The donors were split into four age groups: young (average 16 years), middle-aged (around 37), aged (more than 60) and long-lived (under 90). For two donors (one aged 18 to 29 and one aged 80 or older), the study analyzed two additional independent replicas of 1 million unique cDNA reads from the same blood draw. To track age-related changes in TCR beta repertoire diversity, the study relied on deep sequencing normalized with unique cDNA molecular identifiers. The paper's findings and limits, for the study overall: Observed TCR beta diversity correlated strongly with the percentage of naive T cells measured by flow cytometry. Conclusive comparison of naive and antigen-experienced compartments was prevented by the profiling of bulk unsorted PBMCs. As age increased, observed TCR beta diversity per million T cells dropped in a roughly linear way, and a significant reduction was already evident by age about 36. Estimates of total diversity from one million sequenced T cells were regarded as lower bounds and underestimates. The CMV infection status of donors was not known, potentially confounding age-related changes in expanded clonotypes. Compared with the aged group, more naive CD4+ T cells, fewer expanded clones and increased TCR diversity were shown by the long-lived group, suggesting age selection.

Library creation used 5' RACE. The sample was run on an Illumina HiSeq 2500. A second PCR of about 6 to 11 cycles was run with a J-beta primer mix and a sample-barcoded 5' primer. Each TCR beta cDNA molecule received a unique molecular identifier from a template-switch 5' adaptor carrying 12 random nucleotides. Each sample yielded at least 2.5 million CDR3-containing paired-end reads. All of the RNA was converted into first-strand cDNA using the Mint cDNA synthesis kit, with a TRBC-specific oligonucleotide serving as the primer. After uracil-DNA glycosylase treatment, a first 18-cycle PCR used universal primers M1SS and BC2_uni_R on all cDNA. In the original analysis: For normalization, 1 million high-quality reads, each with a distinct molecular identifier, were randomly selected from each sample. Instead of being binned into consensus sequences, reads that shared molecular identifiers were thrown out. MiTCR, set to a Q25 quality threshold and the strictest error-elimination algorithm, was used for CDR3 identification, clonotype clustering and error correction. A nonparametric unseen species model with Euler transformation was used to estimate lower-bound total TCR beta diversity. TCRdb's own reprocessing of the public reads used fastp at Q25 and MiXCR and kept productive beta chains. Rows are combined by CDR3 protein, so each entry shows the most common genes and DNA. These V and J calls rely on TCRdb rather than the paper's analysis. The table for this sample lists about 1.4 million distinct CDR3 sequences; approximately 59% of them were counted only once. The ten largest make up 6.5% to 8.5% of the sample.

Donors were around 37 systemically healthy Caucasian individuals from Russia aged roughly 6 to 100 years. Around 10 milliliters of peripheral blood were collected from each donor into EDTA-treated Vacutainer tubes. Ficoll-Paque density-gradient centrifugation was used to isolate PBMCs, with at least 7 million per sample. Total RNA was extracted from PBMCs with Trizol reagent, with at least 6 micrograms obtained per sample. The percentages of naive CD45RAhigh/CD27high T cells were determined by flow cytometry on a PBMC aliquot from every donor. A note on this clonotype: Its antigen is not yet known. Per-base quality was not reported, and no clone a single base away is much larger than it.

The TCR sequence derives from a man between 18 and 29 years old in good health. The sample consisted of blood.

The DNA reads as follows: TGTGCCAGCAAAGAGGGTCCTGGCGAGACCCAGTACTTC. Its protein product is CASKEGPGETQYF. The sequence is built from TRBV6-5 and TRBJ2-5; 5 matching bases give a weak D call of TRBD2. For CDR1 and CDR2, the germline V gene lists MNHEY and SVGAGI. Reading from cysteine to phenylalanine, the CDR3 counts 13 amino acids. Of all the DNA, just the CDR3 is kept, 39 bases in frame from base 1. The junction carries 14 bases between V and J, which are trimmed by 7 bases and 5 bases respectively.